The 10 T cell receptor beta chains presented below share a single source sample, sequenced in a study of blood T cell repertoires in COVID-19. The assay was immunoSEQ multiplex PCR, and TCRdb's table has in-frame clones only and misses some. This table has approximately 280,000 clones, about nine tenths appearing once. The sample taken for sequencing was peripheral blood. The receptors come from a woman between 55 and 75 years old with acute or convalescent COVID-19.

The chain uses TRBV7-2 and TRBJ2-1; D unresolved. Germline loops: CDR1 SGHTA, CDR2 FQGNSA. The CDR3 contains 11 residues. With 1 base removed from V and 10 bases from J, the gap between germline ends came to 5 bases. The CDR3 sequence: CASSLVGEQFF. The CDR3 coding sequence is TGTGCCAGCAGCTTAGTGGGCGAGCAGTTCTTC.

The chain recombines TRBV5-4 with TRBJ1-1; 8 bases are a match to TRBD1. The germline V gene encodes CDR1 SGHNT and CDR2 YYREEE (reference sequence). The J segment lost 8 bases and the V segment lost 2 bases, leaving 11 bases of the junction unmatched. This CDR3 is 15 amino acids long. This chain's CDR3 is CASSLYRTGRSEAFF. Written as DNA, the CDR3 is TGTGCCAGCAGCTTATACCGGACAGGGAGGTCGGAAGCTTTCTTT.

The chain is built from TRBV5-4 and TRBJ1-4, with D tentatively TRBD1 (6 bases). The germline gives CDR1 SGHNT, CDR2 YYREEE (reference sequence). The CDR3 runs to 15 residues. V was pared by 0 bases and J by 2 bases, with 8 bases between. CDR3 protein: CASSLEGGTNEKLFF. Here the CDR3 DNA reads TGTGCCAGCAGCTTGGAGGGGGGGACTAATGAAAAACTGTTTTTT.

V gene TRBV25-1 combines with J gene TRBJ1-1; the D gene is possibly TRBD1 (6 bases). This CDR3 contains 14 residues. CDR1 and CDR2 from the germline V gene are MGHDK and SYGVNS. V lost 0 bases to trimming and J lost 1 base, with 6 bases between them. In DNA, the CDR3 is TGTGCCAGCAGTGAATACAGGGGGAACACTGAAGCTTTCTTT. This translates into CASSEYRGNTEAFF.

In this sample, this clone turned up once. The genes are TRBV24-1 and TRBJ2-5; TRBD2 aligns across 10 bases. V shed 9 bases, J shed 4 bases, and the junction held 4 bases outside the gene matches. This CDR3 contains 13 residues. The germline CDR1 and CDR2 sequences are KGHDR and SFDVKD. CDR3 region: CATGTSATETQYF. The CDR3 region has the DNA TGTGCCACCGGGACTAGCGCCACAGAGACCCAGTACTTC.

The V and J genes are TRBV5-8 and TRBJ1-1; D is unresolved. The V and J ends lost 0 bases and 1 base respectively, with 7 bases between them. Germline lookup yields CDR1 SGHTS and CDR2 YDEGEE. The CDR3 runs to 14 residues. The CDR3 is CASSLGEANTEAFF. In DNA, the CDR3 is TGTGCCAGCAGCTTGGGGGAGGCGAACACTGAAGCTTTCTTT.

This chain links TRBV2 with TRBJ2-7; no firm D call. With 6 bases removed from V and 2 bases from J, the gap between germline ends came to 8 bases. CDR1 and CDR2 from the germline V gene are SNHLY and FYNNEI. The CDR3 is 12 residues long. The CDR3: CASRGSAYEQYF. CDR3 DNA: TGTGCCAGCAGAGGCAGCGCCTACGAGCAGTACTTC. Full variable domain (outside the CDR3, taken from reference TRBV2 and TRBJ2-7): EPEVTQTPSHQVTQMGQEVILRCVPISNHLYFYWYRQILGQKVEFLVSFYNNEISEKSEIFDDQFSVERPDGSNFTLKIRSTKLEDSAMYFCASRGSAYEQYFGPGTRLTVT.

This clone appeared a single time. This chain joins TRBV4-1 and TRBJ2-1; 12 bases fit TRBD2. CDR3 length: 16 amino acids. J was trimmed by 9 bases and V by 0 bases; bases with no gene match: 6. Germline V CDR1 and CDR2: MGHRA, YSYEKL. The CDR3 reads CASSQDLAGGVTEQFF. CDR3 in DNA: TGCGCCAGCAGCCAAGATCTAGCGGGGGGGGTTACTGAGCAGTTCTTC.

This chain uses TRBV9 with TRBJ2-2, with 14 bases that match TRBD2. Germline CDR1 is SGDLS and CDR2 is YYNGEE. The CDR3 runs 18 residues. V lost 3 bases to trimming and J lost 0 bases; unmatched junction nucleotides: 4. CDR3: CASSATSGRVANTGELFF. As DNA, the CDR3 is TGTGCCAGCAGCGCGACTAGCGGGAGGGTTGCGAACACCGGGGAGCTGTTTTTT. The whole variable domain, remainder taken from reference TRBV9 and TRBJ2-2, is DSGVTQTPKHLITATGQRVTLRCSPRSGDLSVYWYQQSLDQGLQFLIQYYNGEERAKGNILERFSAQQFPDLHSELNLSSLELGDSALYFCASSATSGRVANTGELFFGEGSRLTVL.

As DNA, the CDR3 is TGTGCCAGTAGATCGGCAGGGGAGAACACCGGGGAGCTGTTTTTT. Encoded protein: CASRSAGENTGELFF. The J gene is TRBJ2-2, the V gene TRBV19, with TRBD1 as a possible D gene (6 bases). CDR3 length: 15 amino acids. Germline V gene lookup returns CDR1 LNHDA and CDR2 SQIVND (reference sequence). The germline V and J ends were trimmed by 6 bases and 1 base, with 12 bases remaining between them.